The next 21 T cell receptor beta chains were all read from a single sample in a study of blood T cell repertoires in COVID-19. TCRdb's table, derived via immunoSEQ multiplex PCR, lists solely in-frame clones and lacks some. The data contain about 50,000 clones, about 84% of them singletons. Specimen: peripheral blood. Receptor source: a woman aged 55-69 years with acute or convalescent COVID-19.

This clone appeared once. Different DNA sequences within this sample yield the same CDR3. V usage is TRBV28 and J usage is TRBJ1-2; 8 bases fit TRBD1. The CDR3 has 13 amino acids. With V trimmed by 4 bases and J by 5 bases, 3 bases remained unmatched. Germline CDR1 MDHEN, CDR2 SYDVKM. The CDR3 reads CASSSTGGYGYTF. The CDR3 bases are TGTGCCAGCAGTTCAACAGGGGGATATGGCTACACCTTC.

The chain combines TRBV18 with TRBJ1-1; D might be TRBD1 (6 bases). The germline CDR1 and CDR2 sequences are KGHSH and LQKENI. The V end lost 3 bases, the J end lost 3 bases, and 11 bases lay between the germline ends. The CDR3 sequence is 14 residues long. The CDR3 loop reads CASSPRAGDTEAFF. DNA for the CDR3: TGTGCCAGCTCACCCAGGGCAGGGGACACTGAAGCTTTCTTT. The variable domain in full, with the rest retrieved from reference TRBV18 and TRBJ1-1, is NAGVMQNPRHLVRRRGQEARLRCSPMKGHSHVYWYRQLPEEGLKFMVYLQKENIIDESGMPKERFSAEFPKEGPSILRIQQVVRGDSAAYFCASSPRAGDTEAFFGQGTRLTVV.

The V gene is TRBV7-9, the J gene TRBJ2-5; a possible D gene is TRBD1 (5 bases). V was cut by 1 base and J by 0 bases, with 6 bases left in between. The CDR3 is made up of 14 amino acids. Germline V gene lookup returns CDR1 SEHNR and CDR2 FQNEAQ (reference sequence). DNA for the CDR3: TGTGCCAGCAGCTTAGGGACATACCAAGAGACCCAGTACTTC. Its protein is CASSLGTYQETQYF.

The rearrangement uses TRBV12-3 or TRBV12-4 and TRBJ1-5; D unresolved. The CDR3 spans 13 residues. Between the trimmed V and J ends, which lost 6 bases and 5 bases, there was a span of 11 bases. CDR3: CASRRSEDQPQHF. In DNA form, the CDR3 reads TGTGCCAGCAGAAGAAGTGAGGATCAGCCCCAGCATTTT.

The genes are TRBV2 and TRBJ2-2, with D possibly TRBD2 on 6 matching bases. Germline lookup yields CDR1 SNHLY and CDR2 FYNNEI. Trimming removed 3 bases from V and 3 bases from J, with 11 bases in between. The CDR3 totals 15 residues. The CDR3 DNA reads TGTGCCAGCAGTGATCTAGCGTCGGACACCGGGGAGCTGTTTTTT. It translates to CASSDLASDTGELFF.

This clone was seen more than once but under ten times. The chain links TRBV5-5 to TRBJ1-1; no reliable D call. The CDR3 is 13 amino acids. V dropped 0 bases and J dropped 3 bases, with 6 bases sitting between them. Germline loops: CDR1 SGHKS, CDR2 YYEKEE (reference sequence). CDR3 in amino acids: CASSLEADTEAFF. In DNA form, the CDR3 reads TGTGCCAGCAGCTTGGAAGCGGACACTGAAGCTTTCTTT.

The chain couples TRBV5-4 to TRBJ1-4, with 9 bases identical to TRBD1. From germline, CDR1 is SGHNT and CDR2 YYREEE (reference sequence). V shed 0 bases, J shed 4 bases, and the junction held 10 bases outside the gene matches. The CDR3 runs to 18 residues. CDR3 nucleotide sequence: TGTGCCAGCAGCTTGGCCAGAGGACAGGGGCGAGGTAATGAAAAACTGTTTTTT. Translating gives CASSLARGQGRGNEKLFF.

This rearrangement joins TRBV10-3 to TRBJ1-1; 9 positions agree with TRBD1. Germline values: CDR1 ENHRY, CDR2 SYGVKD. The CDR3 covers 14 residues. V shed 10 bases and J 4 bases; nucleotides not matched to a gene: 10. The CDR3 DNA is TGTGCCACATCTGGCGGGACAGGGAGCACTGAAGCTTTCTTT. Protein sequence: CATSGGTGSTEAFF.

The chain is built from TRBV7-9 and TRBJ2-3; TRBD1 matches 8 bases. CDR1 and CDR2 from the germline V gene are SEHNR and FQNEAQ (reference sequence). The length of the CDR3 is 15 residues. Losses at the gene ends were 5 bases for V and 4 bases for J; bases not matched to a gene: 8. As DNA, the CDR3 is TGTGCCAGCAGCATCTACAGGGGGGTCTCAGATACGCAGTATTTT. It is translated as CASSIYRGVSDTQYF.

The CDR3 DNA reads TGTGCCAGCAGCTTACCCGGGACTACCTACGAGCAGTACTTC. Encoded protein: CASSLPGTTYEQYF. The genes are TRBV5-4 and TRBJ2-7; 7 bases are shared with TRBD2. The trim removed 2 bases at V and 2 bases at J, leaving 4 bases unmatched. CDR1 and CDR2 (germline): SGHNT, YYREEE (reference sequence). CDR3 size: 14 residues.

The chain has TRBV5-4 and TRBJ2-7; D perhaps matches TRBD2 (5 bases). The CDR3 has 12 residues. The germline V and J ends were trimmed by 2 bases and 3 bases, with 6 bases remaining between them. Germline lookup yields CDR1 SGHNT and CDR2 YYREEE (reference sequence). This CDR3 is CASSFGSYEQYF. CDR3 in DNA: TGTGCCAGCAGCTTTGGGAGCTACGAGCAGTACTTC.

This clone was seen only once. V usage is TRBV7-2 and J usage is TRBJ2-1; D is possibly TRBD1 (6 bases). V lost 5 bases and J 7 bases, leaving 18 bases between the germline ends. Germline V gene data show CDR1 as SGHTA and CDR2 as FQGNSA. The CDR3 length is 15 residues. CDR3 protein: CASSVGTSRPNEQFF. The CDR3 DNA sequence: TGTGCCAGCAGCGTAGGGACATCTCGTCCGAATGAGCAGTTCTTC.

The V call is TRBV6-6, the J call TRBJ1-1; TRBD1 agrees at 7 bases. The CDR3 is made up of 15 amino acids. Per germline, CDR1 MNHNY and CDR2 SVGAGI (reference sequence). The trim removed 0 bases at V and 1 base at J, leaving 2 bases unmatched. The CDR3 is CASSYSTGKNTEAFF. CDR3 nucleotides: TGTGCCAGCAGTTACTCGACAGGGAAGAACACTGAAGCTTTCTTT.

This sequence joins TRBV7-2 and TRBJ2-5, with 9 bases lining up with TRBD1. The germline V gene encodes CDR1 SGHTA and CDR2 FQGNSA. Losses at the gene ends were 5 bases for V and 1 base for J; bases not matched to a gene: 8. There are 16 residues in the CDR3. CDR3 residues: CASSPRQGGFQETQYF. The CDR3, as DNA: TGTGCCAGCAGCCCTCGACAGGGGGGTTTCCAAGAGACCCAGTACTTC.

The rearrangement uses TRBV28 and TRBJ2-2; D is uncertain. The germline V gene has CDR1 MDHEN and CDR2 SYDVKM. The germline V and J ends were trimmed by 4 bases and 6 bases, with 12 bases remaining between them. The CDR3 covers 14 residues. CDR3 in amino acids: CASSSREPSGELFF. CDR3 nucleotide sequence: TGTGCCAGCAGTTCACGAGAGCCGTCCGGGGAGCTGTTTTTT. The full variable domain, rest sourced from reference TRBV28 and TRBJ2-2, is DVKVTQSSRYLVKRTGEKVFLECVQDMDHENMFWYRQDPGLGLRLIYFSYDVKMKEKGDIPEGYSVSREKKERFSLILESASTNQTSMYLCASSSREPSGELFFGEGSRLTVL.

The chain combines TRBV30 with TRBJ1-1, with a weak D call TRBD1 (5 bases). CDR3 length: 13 amino acids. Germline assignment: CDR1 GTSNPN and CDR2 SVGIG (reference sequence). V gave up 0 bases and J gave up 8 bases, with 13 bases separating them. This chain's CDR3 is CAWSVVFGGEAFF. The DNA of the CDR3 is TGTGCCTGGAGTGTAGTTTTCGGGGGAGAAGCTTTCTTT.

The genes are TRBV28 and TRBJ1-1, with D perhaps matching TRBD1 (5 bases). From germline, CDR1 is MDHEN and CDR2 SYDVKM. The germline V and J ends were trimmed by 3 bases and 9 bases, with 11 bases remaining between them. The CDR3 sequence is 12 residues long. The CDR3 DNA is TGTGCCAGCAGTTTTTGGGAGGGGCAAGCTTTCTTT. Translated, it gives CASSFWEGQAFF.

The chain is built from TRBV28 and TRBJ1-2; tentative D call: TRBD1 (6 bases). CDR3 size: 15 residues. Germline values: CDR1 MDHEN, CDR2 SYDVKM. The V end was cut by 5 bases, the J end by 4 bases, with 17 bases between. DNA for the CDR3: TGTGCCAGCAGTGAAGTAGTGGACAGCCTCTATGGCTACACCTTC. This translates into CASSEVVDSLYGYTF.

This clone was seen just once. The rearrangement joins TRBV4-1 to TRBJ2-7, with TRBD1 matching 8 bases. Germline V gene data show CDR1 as MGHRA and CDR2 as YSYEKL. This CDR3 has 16 amino acids. V lost 0 bases, J lost 4 bases, and 8 bases stayed unmatched. The chain's CDR3 is CASSQDRAGGIYEQYF. The CDR3 DNA reads TGCGCCAGCAGCCAAGATAGGGCAGGGGGCATTTACGAGCAGTACTTC.

The chain joins TRBV9 to TRBJ1-1, with a weak D call TRBD1 (5 bases). Trimming cost V 0 bases and J 1 base, with 10 bases left between them. Germline V CDR1 and CDR2: SGDLS, YYNGEE. The CDR3 consists of 15 residues. This CDR3 is CASSVEGHPNTEAFF. CDR3 DNA sequence: TGTGCCAGCAGCGTAGAAGGACACCCGAACACTGAAGCTTTCTTT.

This chain joins TRBV29-1 and TRBJ1-1, with D unclear. The CDR3 is 15 amino acids. The V gene lost 5 bases and the J gene lost 5 bases, with 21 bases spanning the gap. Germline V gene data show CDR1 as SQVTM and CDR2 as ANQGSEA. The CDR3 sequence is CSVLPPGRRITEAFF. In DNA, the CDR3 is TGCAGCGTTCTCCCACCGGGTCGACGGATAACTGAAGCTTTCTTT.